The 5 T cell receptor beta chains below come from one sample, sequenced in a study of regulatory T cells in long-lasting Graves disease. Time point described: persistent/refractory GD, antithyroid drugs over 5 years with positive TRAb. RNA from PBMCs was the source of the TCR library. To make TCR beta libraries, researchers used iRepertoire HTBI primers and Arm-PCR of CDR3 regions. In TCRdb, the multiplex PCR reads were re-called with MiXCR into one record per CDR3 protein. This table holds around 460,000 distinct CDR3 sequences, about 20% found once. The material was peripheral blood mononuclear cells (PBMCs), obtained when the disease was refractory, from a patient treated with antithyroid drugs. These receptor sequences come from a female donor with Graves disease.

This clonotype was found many times. The chain joins TRBV28 to TRBJ2-7; 12 positions agree with TRBD2. V lost 11 bases and J lost 3; bases outside the gene matches: 14. CDR3 length equals 16 residues. Germline lookup yields CDR1 MDHEN and CDR2 SYDVKM. CDR3 sequence reads: CALGASGRDKVYEQYF. DNA for the CDR3: TGTGCCCTCGGGGCTAGCGGGAGGGATAAGGTCTACGAGCAGTACTTC.

J is TRBJ2-2 and V is TRBV12-5; 7 nucleotides align to TRBD1. The germline CDR1 and CDR2 sequences are LGHNT and FRNRAP. The CDR3 runs to 17 residues. The J segment lost 1 base and the V segment lost 4 bases, leaving 9 bases of the junction unmatched. In nucleotides, the CDR3 is TGTGCTAGTGGTTCGATCCCCCAGGGGGTGAACACCGGGGAGCTGTTTTTT. Residues: CASGSIPQGVNTGELFF.

This clonotype was seen only a few times. The CDR3 loop reads CASRRTGGNSPLHF. In nucleotides, the CDR3 is TGTGCCAGCCGAAGAACCGGTGGGAATTCACCCCTCCACTTT. J is TRBJ1-6 and V is TRBV6-1; no firm D call. Trimming removed 8 bases from V and 7 bases from J, with 15 bases in between. Per germline, CDR1 MNHNS and CDR2 SASEGT. The CDR3 totals 14 residues.

This clonotype has at least ten counts. J is TRBJ2-7 and V is TRBV10-3, with D unclear. Trimming removed 2 bases at V and 2 bases at J, with 1 base between. CDR3 length: 11 residues. Germline V gives CDR1 ENHRY, CDR2 SYGVKD. The CDR3 bases are TGTGCCATCAGTGAGACCTACGAGCAGTACTTC. Translating gives CAISETYEQYF.

The table lists this clonotype with many counts. The gene calls are TRBV2 and TRBJ2-2; no clear D. CDR3 length equals 14 residues. From germline, CDR1 is SNHLY and CDR2 FYNNEI. Trimming stripped 8 bases from V and 1 base from J, with 11 bases between. CDR3 loop: CASVRTENTGELFF. The CDR3 DNA reads TGTGCCAGCGTCCGGACGGAGAACACCGGGGAGCTGTTTTTT.